What follows are 3 T cell receptor beta chains derived from one specimen sequenced in a study of vaccination and CD4 T cells after COVID-19 (dated 2022 in TCRdb). Library preparation was by PCR. Sequenced using an Illumina iSeq 100. TCR sequencing of DNA from cultured CD4+ T cells used the Oncomine TCR Beta short-read assay at the Johns Hopkins FTIC core. Through fastp at Q25 and MiXCR, TCRdb rebuilt clones from the public reads, retaining in-frame beta chains. Rows are combined by CDR3 protein, so each entry shows the most common genes and DNA. In all, the sample holds tens of thousands of distinct CDR3 sequences, and around two fifths of those were seen once. The biggest ten clones account for roughly 30% of the sample. Antigens of these TCRs are unknown. According to the study, the label for this sample's time point signals: late sampling 161 to 241 days after vaccination in a few convalescent patients. The label giving this sample's treatment or condition can be read as: approximately nine-day PBMC culture with coronavirus spike peptide pools or control peptides (ViraFEST assay).

The source material was CD4+ T cells from blood, cultured in vitro, sampled about 7 months after SARS-CoV-2 vaccination. The receptors derive from a human donor who had recovered from COVID-19.

The J gene is TRBJ2-2, the V gene TRBV20-1; D unresolved. Germline loops: CDR1 DFQATT, CDR2 SNEGSKA (reference sequence). The CDR3 length is 14 residues. Deletions cut 7 bases from V and 1 base from J, with 13 bases between. CDR3 DNA: TGCAGTGTTTCGGACCCCCTGAACACCGGGGAGCTGTTTTTT. Protein sequence: CSVSDPLNTGELFF.

The chain links TRBV20-1 to TRBJ1-1, with unresolved D. Per the germline V gene, CDR1 is DFQATT and CDR2 is SNEGSKA (reference sequence). CDR3 length: 12 residues. V was trimmed by 3 bases and J by 1 base, leaving 6 bases between them. This CDR3 reads CSASPWNTEAFF. CDR3 in DNA: TGCAGTGCTAGCCCTTGGAACACTGAAGCTTTCTTT.

The chain employs TRBV6-2 or TRBV6-3 and TRBJ1-5; TRBD1 is a possible D gene (6 bases). The CDR3 has 16 residues. Germline V lookup: CDR1 MNHEY, CDR2 SVGEGT. Trimming removed 6 bases from V and 0 bases from J, with 15 bases in between. Written as DNA, the CDR3 is TGTGCCAGCAGCGAAAGAGGGGGGTATAGCAATCAGCCCCAGCATTTT. This codes for CASSERGGYSNQPQHF.